Below are 21 T cell receptor beta chains sequenced from a single sample in a study of breast tumors, draining lymph nodes, adjacent tissues. MiXCR was run by TCRdb on the multiplex PCR reads, yielding one entry per CDR3 protein. The data contain 200,000 to 300,000 distinct CDR3 sequences, more than 30% of them singletons. Axillary draining lymph nodes of breast cancer patients supplied the node samples. Input material: axillary lymph node tissue. These TCRs come from a female donor with breast cancer. Some clones in this sample may be carry-over from other donors' samples.

This chain joins TRBV4-2 and TRBJ2-2; D unclear. This CDR3 region has 18 residues. The germline V gene encodes CDR1 LGHNA and CDR2 YNFKEQ. The V and J ends lost 4 bases and 2 bases respectively, with 20 bases between them. This CDR3 is CASSLEPLVSINTGELFF. In DNA, the CDR3 is TGTGCCAGCAGCCTAGAACCCCTTGTGTCCATTAACACCGGGGAGCTGTTTTTT.

This sequence joins TRBV30 and TRBJ2-7; 10 bases are a match to TRBD2. The CDR3 sequence is 15 residues long. Losses at the gene ends were 0 bases for V and 5 bases for J; bases not matched to a gene: 7. The germline CDR1 and CDR2 sequences are GTSNPN and SVGIG (reference sequence). The CDR3 DNA follows: TGTGCCTGGAGTGTCTCGCTAGCGGGAGTAAACGAGCAGTACTTC. Encoded protein: CAWSVSLAGVNEQYF.

This clonotype occurred many times. This rearrangement joins TRBV9 to TRBJ1-5; 9 nucleotides agree with TRBD1. The V and J ends lost 0 bases and 2 bases, in that order; junction bases with no gene match: 0. The CDR3 runs 15 residues. Per the germline V gene, CDR1 is SGDLS and CDR2 is YYNGEE. In DNA, the CDR3 is TGTGCCAGCAGCGTAGGACAGGGGGGCAATCAGCCCCAGCATTTT. Translating it yields CASSVGQGGNQPQHF.

This clonotype appeared a few times. V gene TRBV6-5 combines with J gene TRBJ2-1, with 10 bases identical to TRBD1. V shed 7 bases, J shed 8 bases, and the junction held 11 bases outside the gene matches. The CDR3 contains 15 residues. In germline, CDR1 is MNHEY, CDR2 SVGAGI. The CDR3 DNA is TGTGCCAGCACCTCGGACCGGGACAGGGGCTATGAGCAGTTCTTC. Residues: CASTSDRDRGYEQFF.

The gene calls are TRBV30 and TRBJ2-3, with 8 bases matching TRBD1. This CDR3 is 15 amino acids long. The ends lost 2 bases at V and 4 bases at J; junction bases unmatched: 8. Per the germline V gene, CDR1 is GTSNPN and CDR2 is SVGIG (reference sequence). The CDR3, as DNA: TGTGCCTGGAGTCTGGACAGGGAACAGGCAGATACGCAGTATTTT. Translation: CAWSLDREQADTQYF.

Ten or more counts support this clonotype. This chain links TRBV10-3 with TRBJ2-3; 11 bases align to TRBD1. CDR1 and CDR2 (germline): ENHRY, SYGVKD. The J segment lost 5 bases and the V segment lost 6 bases, leaving 7 bases of the junction unmatched. The CDR3 loop spans 15 amino acids. The CDR3 loop reads CAIRPGQGGRDTQYF. The CDR3 region has the DNA TGTGCCATCAGACCGGGACAGGGGGGGCGAGATACGCAGTATTTT.

This clonotype showed up just a few times. This may arise from a read error, as a much more abundant clone is one base away. The chain joins TRBV20-1 to TRBJ2-2, with TRBD1 matching over 7 bases. Per germline, CDR1 DFQATT and CDR2 SNEGSKA (reference sequence). The V gene end was trimmed by 0 bases and the J gene end by 3 bases; junction bases not matched to a gene: 7. The CDR3 covers 16 residues. DNA of the CDR3: TGCAGTGCTAGAGATAGTAGGCAGGGGGACACCGGGGAGCTGTTTTTT. Encoded protein: CSARDSRQGDTGELFF.

As concerns this clonotype: Its ends do not fully match the called genes, so a read error is possible. The rearrangement uses TRBV6-5 and TRBJ2-1; possibly TRBD2 for D (5 bases). This CDR3 is 17 amino acids long. The germline CDR1 and CDR2 sequences are MNHEY and SVGAGI. This CDR3 is CASSHSIPGTSYNEQFF. The CDR3 DNA reads TGTGCCAGCAGTCACTCGATACCGGGTACTAGCTACAATGAGCAGTTCTTC.

Many counts were recorded for this clonotype. This chain joins TRBV7-2 and TRBJ2-2; D perhaps matches TRBD2 (5 bases). V shed 4 bases and J shed 7 bases, with 16 bases lying between them. The V gene's germline CDR1 is SGHTA and CDR2 FQGNSA. There are 15 residues in the CDR3. The DNA of the CDR3 is TGTGCCAGCAGCTACGCGAGCGTCGGAGGCGGGGAGCTGTTTTTT. This codes for CASSYASVGGGELFF.

The V call is TRBV6-5, the J call TRBJ2-7; TRBD2 aligns across 8 bases. V shed 7 bases, J shed 4 bases, and the junction held 12 bases outside the gene matches. The V gene's germline CDR1 is MNHEY and CDR2 SVGAGI. This CDR3 contains 15 residues. As DNA, the CDR3 is TGTGCCAGCACGAACGCGGGAGGTGGGATATACGAGCAGTACTTC. Protein product: CASTNAGGGIYEQYF.

Note on this clonotype: A much bigger clone sits one base away, suggesting this may be a read error. J is TRBJ2-7 and V is TRBV5-6; D possibly corresponds to TRBD2 (6 bases). The CDR3 contains 16 residues. CDR1 and CDR2 from the germline V gene are SGHDT and YYEEEE. Trimming cost V 4 bases and J 4 bases, with 21 bases left between them. CDR3 nucleotide sequence: TGTGCCAGCAGCGTTTTGACTACCGGGAGTAGGTACGAGCAGTACTTC. It specifies CASSVLTTGSRYEQYF.

The CDR3 reads CATSRCPGTVVDEQYF. CDR3 sequence (DNA): TGTGCCACCAGCAGATGCCCCGGGACCGTCGTCGACGAGCAGTACTTC. This chain links TRBV15 with TRBJ2-7; tentatively, D is TRBD1 or TRBD2 (5 bases each). CDR1 is LNHNV, CDR2 YYDKDF, per germline (reference sequence). V shed 2 bases and J shed 5 bases, with 19 bases lying between them. The CDR3 spans 16 residues.

The sample holds one count of this clonotype. This could be a read error, since a much larger clone is one nucleotide away. The gene calls are TRBV12-3 or TRBV12-4 and TRBJ1-5, with no clear D. The CDR3 consists of 12 residues. The CDR3 loop is CASSLMNQLQHF. In DNA form, the CDR3 reads TGTGCCAGCAGTTTAATGAATCAGCTCCAGCATTTT.

This clonotype was seen many times. V usage is TRBV20-1 and J usage is TRBJ2-1, with 8 nucleotides matching TRBD2. Trimming at V came to 6 bases and at J to 0 bases, leaving 10 bases not matched to a gene. CDR3 length: 16 amino acids. Germline-derived CDR1 and CDR2 are DFQATT and SNEGSKA (reference sequence). The DNA of the CDR3 is TGCAGTGCCACTAGCGGAAGGGTTAGCTCCTACAATGAGCAGTTCTTC. Its protein product is CSATSGRVSSYNEQFF.

In its sample, this clonotype was seen a few times. A much larger clone lies one base from this, so it may be a read error. This CDR3 is missing its conserved last phenylalanine or tryptophan, likely due to a read error. V is TRBV7-9 and J is TRBJ2-5, with D unclear. The CDR3 extends over 14 amino acids. Germline CDR1 is SEHNR and CDR2 is FQNEAQ (reference sequence). V lost 5 bases to trimming and J lost 0 bases, with 10 bases between them. The DNA for the CDR3 is TGTGCCAGCAGCCAAGACTTGTACCAAGAGACCCAGTACCTC. It is translated as CASSQDLYQETQYL.

Of note for this clonotype: This clone may be a read error of a much larger clone one base away. The rearrangement uses TRBV9 and TRBJ2-7, with TRBD2 matching over 7 bases. Germline V gene data show CDR1 as SGDLS and CDR2 as YYNGEE. CDR3 length: 15 amino acids. The CDR3 sequence: CASSPSSGYNYELYF. The CDR3 nucleotides read TGTGCCAGCAGCCCTTCTAGCGGATATAACTACGAGCTGTACTTC.

About this clonotype itself: Germline and junction disagree at one end, which may indicate a read error. The chain employs TRBV19 and TRBJ2-1; 9 bases are a match to TRBD2. The CDR3 has 13 residues. Per germline, CDR1 LNHDA and CDR2 SQIVND (reference sequence). The CDR3 DNA follows: TGTGCCAGTCACCTAGCGGGAAGTAATGAGCAGTCCTTC. It codes for CASHLAGSNEQSF.

This clonotype was detected many times. The rearrangement links TRBV30 to TRBJ2-6; D unclear. V gave up 0 bases and J gave up 4 bases, with 16 bases separating them. The germline gives CDR1 GTSNPN, CDR2 SVGIG (reference sequence). The CDR3 contains 17 residues. The CDR3 DNA is TGTGCCTGGAGTGTATTGGCGGCTTCTTTCGGGGCCAACGTCCTGACTTTC. This gives the protein CAWSVLAASFGANVLTF.

In its sample, this clonotype was seen many times. V is TRBV5-1 and J is TRBJ2-7; TRBD2 is a possible D gene (5 bases). V gave up 2 bases and J gave up 5 bases, with 11 bases separating them. This CDR3 is built from 13 residues. Germline CDR1 SGHRS, CDR2 YFSETQ. In nucleotides, the CDR3 is TGCGCCAGCAGCTTCTTAGAGGGTCACGAGCAGTACTTC. Its translation: CASSFLEGHEQYF. Complete variable domain (other parts from reference TRBV5-1 and TRBJ2-7): KAGVTQTPRYLIKTRGQQVTLSCSPISGHRSVSWYQQTPGQGLQFLFEYFSETQRNKGNFPGRFSGRQFSNSRSEMNVSTLELGDSALYLCASSFLEGHEQYFGPGTRLTVT.

For this clonotype: A much more abundant neighbour one base away suggests this may be a read error. The chain combines TRBV5-1 with TRBJ2-7; possibly TRBD2 for D (6 bases). V was pared by 5 bases and J by 3 bases, with 15 bases between. Germline CDR1 and CDR2: SGHRS and YFSETQ. The CDR3 consists of 14 residues. CDR3 sequence (DNA): TGCGCCAGCAGTTGGGAGGCAGCCGACTACGAGCAGTACTTC. Amino acids: CASSWEAADYEQYF.

The sample holds many counts of this clonotype. This chain links TRBV9 with TRBJ2-2; D is ambiguous. CDR3 length: 14 amino acids. Per germline, CDR1 SGDLS and CDR2 YYNGEE. Trimming removed 5 bases at V and 4 bases at J, with 12 bases between. The CDR3: CASRQTGLTGELFF. As DNA, the CDR3 is TGTGCCAGCAGACAAACGGGCCTCACCGGGGAGCTGTTTTTT.